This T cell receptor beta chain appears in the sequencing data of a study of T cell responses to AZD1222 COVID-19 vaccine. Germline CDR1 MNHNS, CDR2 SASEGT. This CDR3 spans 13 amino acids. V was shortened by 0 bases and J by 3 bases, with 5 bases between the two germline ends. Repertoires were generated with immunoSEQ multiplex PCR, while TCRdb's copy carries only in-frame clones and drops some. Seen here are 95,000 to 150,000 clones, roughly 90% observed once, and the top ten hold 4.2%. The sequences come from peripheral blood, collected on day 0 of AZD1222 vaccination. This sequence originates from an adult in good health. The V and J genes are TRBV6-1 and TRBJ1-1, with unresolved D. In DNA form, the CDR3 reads TGTGCCAGCAGTGAAGCCGAGGACACTGAAGCTTTCTTT. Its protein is CASSEAEDTEAFF.